This T cell receptor beta chain was found in a study of CD8 T cells in ankylosing spondylitis. Study results and limitations: Previous work reported some of these motif variants in the synovial fluid and blood of reactive arthritis. The study identified a TCR beta motif of fewer than 10 highly homologous variants that appeared characteristic of ankylosing spondylitis blood.

TCRdb reprocessed the 5' RACE reads via MiXCR and lists one record per CDR3 protein. The sample lists roughly 160,000 distinct CDR3 sequences; around 10% were seen once. V lost 2 bases to trimming and J lost 1 base, with 5 bases between them. The CDR3 extends over 13 amino acids. This clonotype was recorded at least ten times. Its antigen remains unknown. The sample comprised blood, either unsorted or a sorted T cell fraction (not recorded which). The receptor's source is a male donor with ankylosing spondylitis or in good health (not recorded which). The V call is TRBV12-3 or TRBV12-4, the J call TRBJ1-2; D remains ambiguous. CDR3 sequence: CASSLNSNYGYTF. Written as DNA, the CDR3 is TGTGCCAGCAGTTTAAACAGTAACTATGGCTACACCTTC.